What follows describes a single T cell receptor beta chain. What it recognizes is unknown. The entry originates in a study of cytomegalovirus exposure and HLA in healthy donors. Study results and limitations: In vitro, three CMV-associated chains proved specific for CMV antigens.

The primer mix had 60 Vbeta and 13 Jbeta primers. Sequenced by immunoSEQ multiplex PCR; TCRdb stores in-frame clones only, minus some. This sample has roughly 150,000 clones; around four fifths occur once, and the top ten carry about a tenth. The source is a young man in good health and CMV-seropositive. The sequenced sample consisted of PBMCs.

In DNA form, the CDR3 reads TGTGCCAGCAGTCGGAACACTGAAGCTTTCTTT. It translates to CASSRNTEAFF. The chain has TRBV14 and TRBJ1-1; D unresolved. Germline values: CDR1 SGHDN, CDR2 FVKESK. The CDR3 totals 11 residues. V was pared by 6 bases and J by 1 base, with 3 bases between.